This TCR beta chain was retrieved from a study of memory CD4+ T cells and cytomegalovirus serostatus. In the study overall: Healthy Belgian adult donors included roughly nine CMV-positive and fewer than 25 CMV-negative people. Study-wide results and caveats: Suggested: most of the CMV-linked TCR signature lies in CD4+ memory cells.

CDR1 and CDR2 from the germline V gene are MDHEN and SYDVKM. The CDR3 spans 13 residues. V gave up 5 bases and J gave up 4 bases, with 8 bases separating them. Profiling relied on immunoSEQ multiplex PCR, and the TCRdb table lists in-frame clones only, not all of them. The repertoire holds around 63,000 clones, approximately 80% seen once, with about 4.7% in the top ten. Single viable CD3+CD4+CD8-CD45RO+ cells were sorted as the memory CD4+ T cells. Serum IgG to CMV pp150, pp28, p38 and p52 defined serostatus. The sample holds a few counts of this clone. Its specificity is not known. Sequencing was carried out using memory CD4+ T cells from blood. V gene TRBV28 combines with J gene TRBJ1-4, with D possibly matching TRBD1 (5 bases). This TCR derives from an adult in good health and CMV-seropositive. CDR3 nucleotide sequence: TGTGCCAGCAGTCGGACATTTAATGAAAAACTGTTTTTT. This encodes CASSRTFNEKLFF.